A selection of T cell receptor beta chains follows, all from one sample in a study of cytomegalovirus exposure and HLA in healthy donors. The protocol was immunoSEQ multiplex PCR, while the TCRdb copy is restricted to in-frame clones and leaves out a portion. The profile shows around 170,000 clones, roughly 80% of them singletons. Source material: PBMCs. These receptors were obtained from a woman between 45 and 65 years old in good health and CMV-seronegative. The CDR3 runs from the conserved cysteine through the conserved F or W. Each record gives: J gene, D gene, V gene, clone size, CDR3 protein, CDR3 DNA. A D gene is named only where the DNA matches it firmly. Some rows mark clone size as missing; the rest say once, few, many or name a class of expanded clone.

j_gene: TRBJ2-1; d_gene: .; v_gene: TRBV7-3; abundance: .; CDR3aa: CASGPWREQFF; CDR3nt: TGTGCCAGCGGACCCTGGAGGGAGCAGTTCTTC
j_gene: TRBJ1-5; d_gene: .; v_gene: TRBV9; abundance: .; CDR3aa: CASSVAAGSNQPQHF; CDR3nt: TGTGCCAGCAGCGTAGCGGCGGGCAGCAATCAGCCCCAGCATTTT
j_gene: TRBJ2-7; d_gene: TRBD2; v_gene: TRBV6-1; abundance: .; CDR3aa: CASIGEPSGSEQYF; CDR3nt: TGTGCCAGCATTGGGGAGCCTAGCGGGAGCGAGCAGTACTTC
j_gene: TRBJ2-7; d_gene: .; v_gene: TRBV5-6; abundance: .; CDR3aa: CASSFQGLGTEQYF; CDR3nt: TGTGCCAGCAGCTTCCAGGGGCTGGGGACCGAGCAGTACTTC
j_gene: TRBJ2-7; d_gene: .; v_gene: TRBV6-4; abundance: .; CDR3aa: CASSDKRGSKEQYF; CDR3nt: TGTGCCAGCAGTGATAAGCGAGGATCGAAGGAGCAGTACTTC
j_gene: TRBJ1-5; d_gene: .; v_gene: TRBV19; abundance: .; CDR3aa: CASSGDRNQPQHF; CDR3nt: TGTGCCAGTTCCGGAGATCGCAATCAGCCCCAGCATTTT
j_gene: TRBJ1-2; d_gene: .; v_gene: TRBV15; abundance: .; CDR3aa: CATSRDLAGAYGYTF; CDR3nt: TGTGCCACCAGCAGAGATCTCGCGGGTGCCTATGGCTACACCTTC
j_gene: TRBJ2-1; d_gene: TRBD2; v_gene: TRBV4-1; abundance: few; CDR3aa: CASSQPTSGRANEQFF; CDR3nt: TGCGCCAGCAGCCAACCCACTAGCGGGAGGGCCAATGAGCAGTTCTTC
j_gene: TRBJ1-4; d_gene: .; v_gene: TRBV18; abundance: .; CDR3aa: CASSPQGGKLFF; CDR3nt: TGTGCCAGCTCACCCCAGGGAGGAAAACTGTTTTTT
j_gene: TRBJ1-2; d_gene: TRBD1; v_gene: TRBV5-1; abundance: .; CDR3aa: CASSKAGTGGFYGYTF; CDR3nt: TGCGCCAGCAGCAAGGCCGGGACAGGGGGCTTTTATGGCTACACCTTC
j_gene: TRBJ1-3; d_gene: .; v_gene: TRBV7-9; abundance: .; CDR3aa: CASLSGNTIYF; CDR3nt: TGTGCCAGCCTAAGTGGAAACACCATATATTTT
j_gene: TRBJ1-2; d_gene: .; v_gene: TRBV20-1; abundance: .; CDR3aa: CSARQVYGYTF; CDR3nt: TGCAGTGCTAGGCAGGTTTATGGCTACACCTTC
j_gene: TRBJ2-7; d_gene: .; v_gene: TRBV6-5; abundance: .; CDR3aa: CASADYPAYEQYF; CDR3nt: TGTGCATCAGCGGACTACCCGGCCTACGAGCAGTACTTC
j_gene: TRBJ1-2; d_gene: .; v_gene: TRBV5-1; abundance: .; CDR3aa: CASSLGQGNYYGYTF; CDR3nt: TGCGCCAGCAGCTTGGGGCAGGGCAATTACTATGGCTACACCTTC
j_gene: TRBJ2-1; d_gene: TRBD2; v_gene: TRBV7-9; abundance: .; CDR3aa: CASSRHMGLAGGPNEQFF; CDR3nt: TGTGCCAGCAGCCGACACATGGGACTAGCGGGAGGGCCCAATGAGCAGTTCTTC
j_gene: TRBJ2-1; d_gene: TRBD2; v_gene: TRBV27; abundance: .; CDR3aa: CASSYGTSVTEQFF; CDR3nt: TGTGCCAGCAGCTACGGGACTAGCGTAACTGAGCAGTTCTTC
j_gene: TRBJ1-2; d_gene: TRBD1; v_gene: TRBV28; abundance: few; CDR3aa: CASSSNLGQGGYGYTF; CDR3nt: TGTGCCAGCAGTTCGAATCTGGGACAGGGAGGCTATGGCTACACCTTC
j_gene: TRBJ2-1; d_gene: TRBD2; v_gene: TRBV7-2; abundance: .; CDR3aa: CASRPTLAGAYNEQFF; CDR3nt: TGTGCCAGCAGACCAACTCTAGCGGGGGCCTACAATGAGCAGTTCTTC
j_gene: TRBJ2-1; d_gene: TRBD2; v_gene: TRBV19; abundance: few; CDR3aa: CASSSAGGYNEQFF; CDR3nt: TGTGCCAGTAGCTCAGCGGGAGGGTACAATGAGCAGTTCTTC
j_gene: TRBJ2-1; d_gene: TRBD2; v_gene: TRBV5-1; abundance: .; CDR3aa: CASSLETSGRRNEQFF; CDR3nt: TGCGCCAGCAGCTTGGAGACTAGCGGGAGGAGGAATGAGCAGTTCTTC
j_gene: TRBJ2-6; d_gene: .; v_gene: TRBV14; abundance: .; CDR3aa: CASSQERFSGANVLTF; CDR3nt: TGTGCCAGCAGCCAAGAGCGATTTTCTGGGGCCAACGTCCTGACTTTC
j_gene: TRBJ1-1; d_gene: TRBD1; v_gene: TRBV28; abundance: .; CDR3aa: CASRPGQLNTEAFF; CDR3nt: TGTGCCAGCAGGCCGGGACAGTTGAACACTGAAGCTTTCTTT
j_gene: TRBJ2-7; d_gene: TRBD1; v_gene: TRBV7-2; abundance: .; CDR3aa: CASSSQDRSHYEQYF; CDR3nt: TGTGCCAGCAGCTCCCAGGACAGGTCGCACTACGAGCAGTACTTC
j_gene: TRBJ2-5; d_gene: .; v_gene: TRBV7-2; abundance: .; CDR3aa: CASSLRGARRETQYF; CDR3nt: TGTGCCAGCAGCTTACGGGGGGCGAGGAGAGAGACCCAGTACTTC
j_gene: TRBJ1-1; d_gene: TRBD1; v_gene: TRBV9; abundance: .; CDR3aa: CASSVAGGSGAFF; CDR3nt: TGTGCCAGCAGCGTCGCAGGGGGCTCTGGAGCTTTCTTT
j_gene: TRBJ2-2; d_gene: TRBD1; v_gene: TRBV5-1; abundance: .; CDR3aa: CASKGTDTGEPFF; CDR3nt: TGCGCCAGCAAAGGGACAGACACCGGGGAGCCGTTTTTT
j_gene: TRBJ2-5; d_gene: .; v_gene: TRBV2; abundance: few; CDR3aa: CAIRDRYQETQYF; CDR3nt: TGTGCCATCCGCGACAGGTACCAAGAGACCCAGTACTTC
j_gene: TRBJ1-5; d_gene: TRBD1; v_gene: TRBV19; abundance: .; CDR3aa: CASSIRTGIDQPQHF; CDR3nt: TGTGCCAGTAGTATCCGGACAGGGATCGATCAGCCCCAGCATTTT
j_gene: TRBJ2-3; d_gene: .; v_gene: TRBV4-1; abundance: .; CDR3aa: CATGKETDTQYF; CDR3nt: TGCGCCACCGGGAAGGAGACAGATACGCAGTATTTT
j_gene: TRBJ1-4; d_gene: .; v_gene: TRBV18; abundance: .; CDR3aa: CASRRSSTATNEKLFF; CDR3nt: TGTGCCAGCCGACGATCGTCGACAGCTACTAATGAAAAACTGTTTTTT
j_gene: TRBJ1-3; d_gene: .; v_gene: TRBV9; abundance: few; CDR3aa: CASSVEGVSGNTIYF; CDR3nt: TGTGCCAGCAGCGTAGAGGGGGTCTCTGGAAACACCATATATTTT
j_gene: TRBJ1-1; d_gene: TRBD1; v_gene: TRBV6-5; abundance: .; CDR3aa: CASVSPLQGATEAFF; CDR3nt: TGTGCCAGCGTTTCCCCCCTCCAGGGGGCAACTGAAGCTTTCTTT
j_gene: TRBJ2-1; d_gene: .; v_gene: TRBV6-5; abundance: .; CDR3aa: CASSCAGRQFF; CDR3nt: TGTGCCAGCAGTTGCGCCGGTCGGCAGTTCTTC
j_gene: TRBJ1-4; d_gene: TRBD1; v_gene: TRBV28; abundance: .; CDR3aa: CASSSIPTGDLGKLFF; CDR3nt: TGTGCCAGCAGTTCGATACCGACAGGGGACCTGGGAAAACTGTTTTTT
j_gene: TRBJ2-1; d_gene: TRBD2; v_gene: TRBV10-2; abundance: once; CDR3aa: CASSERSGSSYNEQFF; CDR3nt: TGCGCCAGCAGTGAGAGGAGCGGGAGCTCCTACAATGAGCAGTTCTTC
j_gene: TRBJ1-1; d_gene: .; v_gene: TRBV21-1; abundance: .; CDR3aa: CASSKREGRTEAFF; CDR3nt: TGTGCCAGCAGCAAAAGGGAGGGACGCACTGAAGCTTTCTTT
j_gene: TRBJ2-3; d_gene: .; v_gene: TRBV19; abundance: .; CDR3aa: CASSKGVVDTQYF; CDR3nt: TGTGCCAGTAGTAAAGGAGTGGTAGATACGCAGTATTTT
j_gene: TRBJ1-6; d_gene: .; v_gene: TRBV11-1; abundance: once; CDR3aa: CASSWGRGNSPLHF; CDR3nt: TGTGCCAGCAGCTGGGGCCGGGGGAATTCACCCCTCCACTTT
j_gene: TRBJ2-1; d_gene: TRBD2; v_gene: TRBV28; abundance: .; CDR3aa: CASSPLGSGSIDEQFF; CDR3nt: TGTGCCAGCAGTCCCCTAGGTAGCGGGAGTATCGATGAGCAGTTCTTC
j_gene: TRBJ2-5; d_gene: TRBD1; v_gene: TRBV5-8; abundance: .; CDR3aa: CASTQGQETQYF; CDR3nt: TGTGCCAGCACCCAGGGACAGGAGACCCAGTACTTC
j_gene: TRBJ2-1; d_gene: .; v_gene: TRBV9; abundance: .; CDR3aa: CASSVTGSYNEQFF; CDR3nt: TGTGCCAGCAGCGTAACAGGTTCCTACAATGAGCAGTTCTTC
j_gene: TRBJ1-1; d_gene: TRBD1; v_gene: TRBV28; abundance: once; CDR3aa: CASSLQGGSTEAFF; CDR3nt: TGTGCCAGCAGCCTACAGGGGGGGTCCACTGAAGCTTTCTTT
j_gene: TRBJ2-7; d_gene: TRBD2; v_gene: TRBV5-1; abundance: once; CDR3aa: CASSTSGDYLYEQYF; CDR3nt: TGCGCCAGCAGTACCTCCGGGGACTATCTCTACGAGCAGTACTTC
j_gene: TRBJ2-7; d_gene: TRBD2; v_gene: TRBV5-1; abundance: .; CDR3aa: CASSALAGSHYEQYF; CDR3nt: TGCGCCAGCAGCGCCCTAGCGGGATCCCACTACGAGCAGTACTTC
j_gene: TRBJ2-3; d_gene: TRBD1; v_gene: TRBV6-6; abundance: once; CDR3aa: CASSYPGGTDTQYF; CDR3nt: TGTGCCAGCAGTTACCCAGGGGGAACAGATACGCAGTATTTT
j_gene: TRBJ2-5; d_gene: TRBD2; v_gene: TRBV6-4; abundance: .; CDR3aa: CASSIERGGTQYF; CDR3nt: TGTGCCAGCAGTATAGAGCGGGGGGGGACCCAGTACTTC
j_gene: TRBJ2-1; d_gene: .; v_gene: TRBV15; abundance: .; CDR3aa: CATSPSLPGSSYNEQFF; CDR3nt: TGTGCCACCAGCCCCAGCCTACCGGGGAGCTCCTACAATGAGCAGTTCTTC
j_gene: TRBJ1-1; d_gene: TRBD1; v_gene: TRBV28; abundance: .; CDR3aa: CASSLQGGSTEAFF; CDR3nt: TGTGCCAGCAGTTTGCAGGGGGGTAGCACTGAAGCTTTCTTT